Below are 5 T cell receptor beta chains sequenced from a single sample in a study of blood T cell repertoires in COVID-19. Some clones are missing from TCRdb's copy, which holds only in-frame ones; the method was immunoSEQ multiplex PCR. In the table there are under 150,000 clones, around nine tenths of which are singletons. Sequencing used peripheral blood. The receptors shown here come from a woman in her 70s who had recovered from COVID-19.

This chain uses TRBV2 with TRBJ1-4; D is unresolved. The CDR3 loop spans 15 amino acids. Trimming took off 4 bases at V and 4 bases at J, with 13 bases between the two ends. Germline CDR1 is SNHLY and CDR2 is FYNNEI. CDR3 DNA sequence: TGTGCCAGCAGTGTCGACACCTCCGGTAATGAAAAACTGTTTTTT. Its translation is CASSVDTSGNEKLFF.

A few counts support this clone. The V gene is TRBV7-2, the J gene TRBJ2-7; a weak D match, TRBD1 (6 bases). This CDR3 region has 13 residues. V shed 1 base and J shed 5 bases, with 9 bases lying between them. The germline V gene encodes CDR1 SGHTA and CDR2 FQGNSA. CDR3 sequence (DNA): TGTGCCAGCAGCTTAGTTTGGACAGACGAGCAGTACTTC. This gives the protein CASSLVWTDEQYF.

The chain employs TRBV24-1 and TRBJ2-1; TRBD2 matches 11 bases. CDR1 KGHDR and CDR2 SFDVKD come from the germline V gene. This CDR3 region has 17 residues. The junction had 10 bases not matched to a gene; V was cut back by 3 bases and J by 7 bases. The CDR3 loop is CATSDANSGRAGNEQFF. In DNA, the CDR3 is TGTGCCACCAGTGATGCCAATAGCGGGAGGGCCGGGAATGAGCAGTTCTTC.

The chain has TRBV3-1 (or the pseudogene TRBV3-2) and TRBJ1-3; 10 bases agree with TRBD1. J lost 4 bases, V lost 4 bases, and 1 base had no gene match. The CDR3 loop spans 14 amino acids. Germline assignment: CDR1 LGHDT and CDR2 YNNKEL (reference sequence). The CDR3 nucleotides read TGTGCCAGCAGCCGACAGGGGGCAGGAAACACCATATATTTT. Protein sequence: CASSRQGAGNTIYF.

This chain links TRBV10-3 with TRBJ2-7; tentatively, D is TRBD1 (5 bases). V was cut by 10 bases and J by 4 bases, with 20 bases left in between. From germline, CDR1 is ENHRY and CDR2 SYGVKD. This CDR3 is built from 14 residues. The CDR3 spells CATESRQGVYEQYF. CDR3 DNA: TGTGCCACCGAAAGCCGCCAGGGCGTTTACGAGCAGTACTTC.